Listed here are 25 T cell receptor beta chains from one sample, sequenced in a study of blood T cell repertoires in COVID-19. Sequencing used immunoSEQ multiplex PCR; TCRdb keeps in-frame clones, though not all of them. The profile shows roughly 150,000 clones, more than 85% of them singletons. Input material: peripheral blood. The source of these receptors is a woman over 75 with COVID-19, enrolled during active disease.

The chain joins TRBV6-2 or TRBV6-3 to TRBJ2-7; 15 bases fit TRBD2. The CDR3 covers 15 residues. Germline V gene data show CDR1 as MNHEY and CDR2 as SVGEGT. The ends lost 4 bases at V and 6 bases at J; junction bases unmatched: 4. The CDR3 nucleotides are TGTGCCAGCAGTTCCTGGACTAGCGGGAGGGGCGAGCAGTACTTC. Its protein product is CASSSWTSGRGEQYF.

The sample holds a few counts of this clone. The chain joins TRBV4-3 to TRBJ2-3, with D tentatively TRBD1 (5 bases). Germline V gives CDR1 LGHNA, CDR2 YSLEER. CDR3 length: 13 amino acids. Trimming removed 5 bases at V and 2 bases at J, with 8 bases between. The CDR3 DNA sequence: TGCGCCAGCAGCATGACAGTCACAGATACGCAGTATTTT. This encodes CASSMTVTDTQYF.

The CDR3 coding sequence is TGTGCCAGCAGCCCGAGTACTCCAGGGCGATCTGAAGCTTTCTTT. This sequence encodes CASSPSTPGRSEAFF. This chain uses TRBV7-2 with TRBJ1-1; TRBD1 might be the D (5 bases). V gave up 5 bases and J gave up 6 bases, with 19 bases separating them. This CDR3 spans 15 amino acids. Germline V gives CDR1 SGHTA, CDR2 FQGNSA. Using reference TRBV7-2 and TRBJ1-1 for the parts outside the CDR3, the full variable domain is GAGVSQSPSNKVTEKGKDVELRCDPISGHTALYWYRQSLGQGLEFLIYFQGNSAPDKSGLPSDRFSAERTGGSVSTLTIQRTQQEDSAVYLCASSPSTPGRSEAFFGQGTRLTVV.

This chain links TRBV7-2 with TRBJ1-3, with a possible D match to TRBD1 (6 bases). The CDR3 runs to 16 residues. CDR1 is SGHTA and CDR2 is FQGNSA in the germline V gene. V gave up 2 bases and J gave up 2 bases, with 13 bases separating them. The CDR3 here is CASSLKSGGTGNTIYF. The CDR3 DNA reads as TGTGCCAGCAGCTTAAAGAGCGGGGGCACTGGAAACACCATATATTTT.

This rearrangement joins TRBV21-1 to TRBJ1-5; the DNA was not used to check the table's D call, TRBD1. TRBV21-1 is a documented pseudogene. This CDR3 contains 14 residues. CDR3 in amino acids: CASSGRDREQPQHF. DNA of the CDR3: TGTGCCAGCAGCGGCCGGGACAGGGAACAGCCCCAGCATTTT.

The V and J genes are TRBV19 and TRBJ2-5; 8 positions match TRBD1. Germline CDR1 is LNHDA and CDR2 is SQIVND (reference sequence). V lost 5 bases to trimming and J lost 5 bases; unmatched junction nucleotides: 7. The CDR3 length is 14 residues. The CDR3 loop is CASSATGAGETQYF. The CDR3 bases are TGTGCCAGTAGTGCGACAGGGGCAGGGGAGACCCAGTACTTC.

This clone was counted once. CDR3 DNA: TGTGCCAGCAGCTCAAGACGGACAGGTGGGGGCTACACCTTC. This gives the protein CASSSRRTGGGYTF. The chain carries TRBV7-9 and TRBJ1-2; 7 bases match TRBD1. Germline CDR1 and CDR2: SEHNR and FQNEAQ (reference sequence). Unmatched junction bases numbered 10, after V lost 4 bases and J lost 8 bases. This CDR3 has 14 amino acids.

The chain carries TRBV18 and TRBJ2-7; TRBD1 is a possible D gene (6 bases). Germline V gene sequence: CDR1 KGHSH, CDR2 LQKENI. The V and J ends lost 4 bases and 2 bases respectively, with 9 bases between them. The length of the CDR3 is 13 residues. CDR3 nucleotide sequence: TGTGCCAGCTCACGGGACACGGCCTACGAGCAGTACTTC. As protein: CASSRDTAYEQYF.

V usage is TRBV2 and J usage is TRBJ2-3; 7 nucleotides align to TRBD1. V lost 8 bases and J lost 8; bases outside the gene matches: 7. CDR3 size: 12 residues. CDR1 is SNHLY, CDR2 FYNNEI, per germline. The DNA of the CDR3 is TGTGCCAGCCTAGGGGGCTTTGTTACGCAGTATTTT. This sequence encodes CASLGGFVTQYF.

The chain combines TRBV6-5 with TRBJ2-7; 8 nucleotides agree with TRBD2. The CDR3 is 14 residues long. Germline loops: CDR1 MNHEY, CDR2 SVGAGI. J gave up 5 bases and V 5 bases, and 8 bases lay outside the gene matches. CDR3 sequence: CASSPETSGHEQYF. The DNA for the CDR3 is TGTGCCAGCAGTCCGGAAACTAGCGGCCACGAGCAGTACTTC.

The chain recombines TRBV4-3 with TRBJ1-5, with 9 nucleotides matching TRBD1. Germline V gives CDR1 LGHNA, CDR2 YSLEER. V dropped 3 bases and J dropped 1; count of bases not matched to a gene: 1. The CDR3 is made up of 15 amino acids. The CDR3 loop is CASSQGTGSNQPQHF. The CDR3 DNA reads as TGCGCCAGCAGCCAGGGGACAGGGAGCAATCAGCCCCAGCATTTT.

The chain is built from TRBV9 and TRBJ1-2; 10 positions agree with TRBD1. The CDR3 extends over 15 amino acids. Germline CDR1 SGDLS, CDR2 YYNGEE. V gave up 3 bases and J gave up 7 bases; unmatched junction bases: 9. CDR3 amino acids: CASSGRQGALSGYTF. For the CDR3, the DNA is TGTGCCAGCAGCGGTAGACAGGGGGCGCTTAGTGGCTACACCTTC.

This clone showed up just once. The chain links TRBV4-3 to TRBJ1-2; TRBD1 is a possible D gene (5 bases). V lost 2 bases to trimming and J lost 3 bases, with 10 bases between them. The CDR3 has 14 residues. Germline V lookup: CDR1 LGHNA, CDR2 YSLEER. The CDR3 region has the DNA TGCGCCAGCAGCCAACTAACAGGAGACTATGGCTACACCTTC. The encoded protein is CASSQLTGDYGYTF.

V and J are TRBV7-8 and TRBJ2-7, with 8 positions matching TRBD1. This CDR3 is 17 amino acids long. The germline CDR1 and CDR2 sequences are SGHVS and FQNEAQ. V trimming: 2 bases; J trimming: 3 bases; junction bases outside the gene matches: 12. The CDR3 nucleotides are TGTGCCAGCAGCTTAAAGGTTGCCGGGACAGGATTCTACGAGCAGTACTTC. Translation gives CASSLKVAGTGFYEQYF.

The rearrangement uses TRBV27 and TRBJ1-3; 7 bases align to TRBD1. The CDR3 runs 14 residues. The germline V gene encodes CDR1 MNHEY and CDR2 SMNVEV (reference sequence). V trimming: 2 bases; J trimming: 2 bases; junction bases outside the gene matches: 0. The chain's CDR3 is CASSLQGAGNTIYF. DNA of the CDR3: TGTGCCAGCAGTTTACAGGGGGCTGGAAACACCATATATTTT.

The chain carries TRBV28 and TRBJ1-4, with D possibly matching TRBD1 (6 bases). The germline gives CDR1 MDHEN, CDR2 SYDVKM. CDR3 length equals 13 residues. V shed 9 bases and J shed 10 bases, with 18 bases lying between them. The CDR3 here is CASSTGLERKLFF. The CDR3 DNA is TGTGCCAGTTCGACAGGATTAGAGCGAAAACTGTTTTTT.

The rearrangement uses TRBV12-3 or TRBV12-4 and TRBJ2-7; D is possibly TRBD2 (6 bases). Trimming took 3 bases from V and 11 from J, leaving 14 bases between them. This CDR3 is 12 amino acids long. CDR3 amino acids: CASSFNRREKYF. The CDR3 DNA reads TGTGCCAGCAGTTTTAATAGGAGGGAGAAGTACTTC.

CDR3 residues: CATSRTPGNTIYF. CDR3 nucleotides: TGTGCCACCTCTCGAACACCTGGAAACACCATATATTTT. The gene calls are TRBV10-3 and TRBJ1-3; D gene unclear. The CDR3 is 13 amino acids. Looked up from germline, CDR1 is ENHRY and CDR2 is SYGVKD. Trimming shortened V by 10 bases and J by 2 bases, and 12 bases separated the two germline ends.

The CDR3, as DNA: TGTGCCAGCAGTCAGACAGTGACCGGGGAGCTGTTTTTT. Residues: CASSQTVTGELFF. The chain couples TRBV6-6 to TRBJ2-2, with a possible D match to TRBD1 (5 bases). The CDR3 is 13 residues long. V lost 5 bases to trimming and J lost 5 bases, with 9 bases between them. Germline V gives CDR1 MNHNY, CDR2 SVGAGI (reference sequence).

The rearrangement uses TRBV10-3 and TRBJ1-1; 8 nucleotides line up with TRBD1. Looked up from germline, CDR1 is ENHRY and CDR2 is SYGVKD. The CDR3 has 13 amino acids. V trimming: 10 bases; J trimming: 2 bases; junction bases outside the gene matches: 6. CDR3 region: CATATGDNTEAFF. In DNA form, the CDR3 reads TGTGCCACCGCGACAGGGGACAACACTGAAGCTTTCTTT.

The chain uses TRBV3-1 (or the pseudogene TRBV3-2) and TRBJ2-7; no reliable D call. This CDR3 is built from 14 residues. V gave up 0 bases and J gave up 0 bases, with 6 bases separating them. Germline V gene lookup returns CDR1 LGHDT and CDR2 YNNKEL (reference sequence). CDR3 in amino acids: CASSQDVRSYEQYF. DNA of the CDR3: TGTGCCAGCAGCCAAGACGTCCGCTCCTACGAGCAGTACTTC.

The chain recombines TRBV7-8 with TRBJ1-5; tentative D call: TRBD1 (5 bases). V dropped 1 base and J dropped 1 base, with 11 bases sitting between them. The V gene's germline CDR1 is SGHVS and CDR2 FQNEAQ. This CDR3 is built from 16 residues. The CDR3 DNA reads TGTGCCAGCAGCTTAGGGGCAGGGATAAGCAATCAGCCCCAGCATTTT. Translating gives CASSLGAGISNQPQHF.

A single count supports this clone. V gene TRBV19 combines with J gene TRBJ1-4, with TRBD1 matching over 7 bases. Germline V lookup: CDR1 LNHDA, CDR2 SQIVND (reference sequence). J gave up 3 bases and V 3 bases, and 4 bases lay outside the gene matches. This CDR3 spans 15 amino acids. The CDR3 reads CASSIKGTANEKLFF. CDR3 DNA: TGTGCCAGTAGTATTAAAGGGACAGCTAATGAAAAACTGTTTTTT.

The V and J genes are TRBV28 and TRBJ2-4, with D unresolved. Deletions cut 3 bases from V and 5 bases from J, with 5 bases between. CDR1 and CDR2 (germline): MDHEN, SYDVKM. The CDR3 spans 12 residues. Here the CDR3 reads CASSLGENIQYF. The CDR3 nucleotides read TGTGCCAGCAGTTTGGGCGAAAACATTCAGTACTTC.

The chain recombines TRBV10-3 with TRBJ1-4; tentatively, D is TRBD1 (5 bases). The CDR3 loop spans 15 amino acids. Between the trimmed V and J ends, which lost 4 bases and 2 bases, there was a span of 11 bases. Germline V CDR1 and CDR2: ENHRY, SYGVKD. For the CDR3, the DNA is TGTGCCATCAGTGCCCAGGAGGGGACTAATGAAAAACTGTTTTTT. Translated: CAISAQEGTNEKLFF.